This T cell receptor (beta chain) stems from a study of T-cell reconstitution after alpha-beta-depleted transplantation in children. V lost 1 base and J 4 bases, leaving 14 bases between the germline ends. From germline, CDR1 is SGHDT and CDR2 YYEEEE. CDR3 length equals 15 residues. This clonotype was detected a few times. TCRbeta library preparation incorporated unique molecular identifiers. TCRdb called the PCR reads again in MiXCR, with one record for every CDR3 protein. The sample consists of hundreds of thousands of distinct CDR3 sequences, about an eighth of them appearing once. This receptor was taken from a girl aged 2 to 9 with congenital amegakaryocytic thrombocytopenia, due to receive a stem cell transplant. The chain is built from TRBV5-6 and TRBJ2-5; D not certain. This material consisted of PBMCs, taken before TCRalphabeta/CD19-depleted stem cell transplant. CDR3 sequence: CASSLPPNPPETQYF. The CDR3 DNA reads as TGTGCCAGCAGCTTGCCCCCCAATCCTCCAGAGACCCAGTACTTC.